The next 16 T cell receptor beta chains were all read from a single sample in a study of T-cell memory formation after mild COVID-19 (dated by TCRdb to 2020 to 2023). The library was prepared using 5' RACE. The sequencer was an Illumina NovaSeq 6000. TCRdb took the public reads, trimmed them with fastp at Q25, ran MiXCR for clone calling and kept in-frame beta chains. Each CDR3 protein appears once, grouped with its most common genes and DNA. For this sample there are roughly 580,000 distinct CDR3 sequences; approximately 19% appear just once. The ten largest clones represent more than 10% of the sample. Material for sequencing was PBMCs or a T cell subset sorted from them (not recorded which). The source is an adult woman who had mild COVID-19 (a few samples of this study predate the infection). The sample titles of this study are shuffled in the database, so cell type and time point are left out; the donor was told from shared clones.

The chain is built from TRBV7-2 and TRBJ1-1; unclear D gene. Germline V gene sequence: CDR1 SGHTA, CDR2 FQGNSA. The germline V and J ends were trimmed by 3 bases and 3 bases, with 14 bases remaining between them. The CDR3 loop spans 15 amino acids. The CDR3 loop is CASSLSAQGYTEAFF. CDR3 coding DNA: TGTGCCAGCAGCTTGAGTGCCCAAGGGTACACTGAAGCTTTCTTT. Using reference TRBV7-2 and TRBJ1-1 for the parts outside the CDR3, the full variable domain is GAGVSQSPSNKVTEKGKDVELRCDPISGHTALYWYRQSLGQGLEFLIYFQGNSAPDKSGLPSDRFSAERTGGSVSTLTIQRTQQEDSAVYLCASSLSAQGYTEAFFGQGTRLTVV.

V is TRBV6-1 and J is TRBJ1-4; the D gene is possibly TRBD1 (5 bases). Germline CDR1 reads MNHNS; CDR2 reads SASEGT. This CDR3 is built from 15 residues. The V and J ends lost 1 base and 9 bases respectively, with 15 bases between them. CDR3 in amino acids: CASSEGPTVVQKLFF. The CDR3 region has the DNA TGTGCCAGCAGTGAAGGTCCGACAGTGGTACAAAAACTGTTTTTT.

This clonotype was seen many times. This rearrangement joins TRBV12-3 or TRBV12-4 to TRBJ1-5; 8 positions match TRBD1. CDR3 size: 15 residues. V shed 7 bases, J shed 6 bases, and the junction held 11 bases outside the gene matches. CDR3 nucleotide sequence: TGTGCCAGCAACACACAGGGGGTGGGTAGTCAGCCCCAGCATTTT. This encodes CASNTQGVGSQPQHF.

This clonotype was counted a few times. A read error may produce the germline difference seen at one junction end. The chain uses TRBV6-1 and TRBJ2-7; 9 positions match TRBD2. The germline CDR1 and CDR2 sequences are MNHNS and SASEGT. The CDR3 spans 15 residues. CDR3 loop: CASREGVELAGELYF. The CDR3, as DNA: TGTGCCAGCAGGGAAGGTGTGGAACTAGCGGGCGAGCTGTACTTC.

The chain has TRBV2 and TRBJ2-5, with 8 bases lining up with TRBD2. Germline loops: CDR1 SNHLY, CDR2 FYNNEI. CDR3 length equals 13 residues. With 11 bases clipped from V and 6 bases from J, the junction kept 11 bases outside the gene matches. As DNA, the CDR3 is TGTGCCGCTCAGCAGCGGGAGATGAAGACCCAGTACTTC. Its protein is CAAQQREMKTQYF.

The V and J genes are TRBV25-1 and TRBJ2-3, with no clear D. This CDR3 is built from 13 residues. V lost 2 bases and J 7 bases, leaving 10 bases between the germline ends. In germline, CDR1 is MGHDK, CDR2 SYGVNS. As DNA, the CDR3 is TGTGCCAGCAGTGAAATAGGCGCGAATACGCAGTATTTT. Translation: CASSEIGANTQYF.

This clonotype qualifies as medium-sized. The gene calls are TRBV4-2 and TRBJ2-2; 13 nucleotides align to TRBD2. The CDR3 runs to 17 residues. Germline V gene sequence: CDR1 LGHNA, CDR2 YNFKEQ. V lost 1 base, J lost 5 bases, and 4 bases stayed unmatched. The CDR3: CASSQGGTSGKTGELFF. The CDR3, as DNA: TGTGCCAGCAGCCAAGGAGGGACTAGCGGGAAAACCGGGGAGCTGTTTTTT.

This clonotype was seen a few times. This chain links TRBV11-1 with TRBJ2-5, with 8 bases that match TRBD1. The CDR3 is made up of 13 amino acids. The V gene end was trimmed by 4 bases and the J gene end by 4 bases; junction bases not matched to a gene: 2. Germline assignment: CDR1 SGHAT and CDR2 FQDESV (reference sequence). The CDR3 bases are TGTGCCAGCAGCTACAGGGGGGCAGAGACCCAGTACTTC. Translated, it gives CASSYRGAETQYF.

This chain links TRBV27 with TRBJ1-2; 10 nucleotides agree with TRBD1. V was pared by 6 bases and J by 3 bases, with 7 bases of the junction left unmatched. The CDR3 has 15 amino acids. In germline, CDR1 is MNHEY, CDR2 SMNVEV (reference sequence). CDR3 bases: TGTGCCAGCAGCACGGGGACAGGGGATTACTATGGCTACACCTTC. Its translation: CASSTGTGDYYGYTF.

The V and J genes are TRBV6-6 and TRBJ2-1; D tentatively reads TRBD1 or TRBD2 (5 bases each). The CDR3 consists of 13 residues. The V gene's germline CDR1 is MNHNY and CDR2 SVGAGI (reference sequence). Deletions cut 5 bases from V and 10 bases from J, with 15 bases between. As DNA, the CDR3 is TGTGCCAGCAGTCCCGGGGCTCCAGGCGAGCAGTTCTTC. Translated, it gives CASSPGAPGEQFF.

The chain is built from TRBV4-3 and TRBJ1-6, with 7 bases that match TRBD1. CDR3 size: 14 residues. V was clipped by 1 base and J by 10 bases; unmatched bases: 4. Germline lookup yields CDR1 LGHNA and CDR2 YSLEER. The CDR3 loop is CASSQGGQSSPLHF. Written as DNA, the CDR3 is TGCGCCAGCAGCCAAGGGGGACAGTCCTCACCCCTCCACTTT.

The chain carries TRBV7-9 and TRBJ2-5; 7 bases fit TRBD2. CDR1 SEHNR and CDR2 FQNEAQ come from the germline V gene (reference sequence). With V trimmed by 1 base and J by 2 bases, 4 bases remained unmatched. The CDR3 has 15 residues. The CDR3 sequence is CASSLGWGGQETQYF. The CDR3 nucleotides read TGTGCCAGCAGCTTAGGATGGGGGGGACAAGAGACCCAGTACTTC.

This clonotype was seen more than once but under ten times. The genes are TRBV20-1 and TRBJ1-1, with D unresolved. The CDR3 consists of 15 residues. V lost 6 bases and J 1 base, leaving 18 bases between the germline ends. The germline CDR1 and CDR2 sequences are DFQATT and SNEGSKA (reference sequence). CDR3: CSALERNRPNTEAFF. CDR3 bases: TGCAGTGCCCTAGAACGGAACAGACCGAACACTGAAGCTTTCTTT.

V and J are TRBV20-1 and TRBJ1-2; TRBD1 matches 12 bases. After removal of 2 bases from V and 7 bases from J, the junction contained 8 bases not matched to a gene. Germline assignment: CDR1 DFQATT and CDR2 SNEGSKA (reference sequence). This CDR3 spans 15 amino acids. DNA of the CDR3: TGCAGTGCTAGATCCTCGGGACAGGGGGCTCTTGGCTACACCTTC. This sequence encodes CSARSSGQGALGYTF.

The gene calls are TRBV4-2 and TRBJ1-2; D gene uncertain. This CDR3 region has 16 residues. Deletions cut 0 bases from V and 4 bases from J, with 15 bases between. CDR1 is LGHNA and CDR2 is YNFKEQ in the germline V gene. This chain's CDR3 is CASSQDESQASYGYTF. DNA for the CDR3: TGTGCCAGCAGCCAAGATGAATCGCAGGCCTCCTATGGCTACACCTTC.

The rearrangement links TRBV7-9 to TRBJ2-1; D remains ambiguous. Looked up from germline, CDR1 is SEHNR and CDR2 is FQNEAQ (reference sequence). This CDR3 comprises 13 residues. With 2 bases removed from V and 4 bases from J, the gap between germline ends came to 6 bases. The CDR3 region is CASSLPLYNEQFF. CDR3 sequence (DNA): TGTGCCAGCAGCTTACCCCTTTACAATGAGCAGTTCTTC.